The 6 T cell receptor beta chains reported below all come from one sample, sequenced in a study of sequential checkpoint blockade in melanoma (dated by TCRdb to between 2019 and 2020). The sample's treatment or condition label is to be understood as: randomized to nivolumab then ipilimumab (arm A) or the reverse (arm B). The library was produced with the immunoSEQ multiplex PCR assay. Imported from immuneACCESS, the table was reduced by TCRdb to in-frame sequences with V and J called. These copies leave out some clones; in studies compared against another copy, an unresolved V gene accounts for under half, and the cause of the remainder is not known. The sample includes 2,000 or so clones, with roughly a quarter observed a single time. The biggest ten clones account for 7% to 9.5% of the sample. The input for sequencing was tumor tissue (inferred from file names), taken from a patient given nivolumab and ipilimumab in sequence. These receptors all stem from a human donor with melanoma.

This clone has just a few counts. Written as DNA, the CDR3 is TGTGCCAGCACCCCGCCCAGGGGGAAGCAGTTCTTC. Translating it yields CASTPPRGKQFF. The gene calls are TRBV28 and TRBJ2-1; 7 nucleotides agree with TRBD1. V trimming: 7 bases; J trimming: 11 bases; junction bases outside the gene matches: 8. Germline values: CDR1 MDHEN, CDR2 SYDVKM. This CDR3 spans 12 amino acids.

The gene calls are TRBV6-8 and TRBJ2-7, with 10 bases aligning to TRBD2. V was clipped by 7 bases and J by 5 bases; unmatched bases: 11. The CDR3 extends over 15 amino acids. Germline CDR1 reads MNHGY; CDR2 reads SAAAGT. CDR3 amino acids: CASMKESGGANEQYF. Written as DNA, the CDR3 is TGTGCCAGCATGAAAGAGAGCGGGGGGGCCAACGAGCAGTACTTC.

This clone turned up a few times. V gene TRBV6-8 combines with J gene TRBJ2-2; D is unresolved. This CDR3 contains 13 residues. CDR1 is MNHGY, CDR2 SAAAGT, per germline. V gave up 8 bases and J gave up 7 bases, with 14 bases separating them. DNA for the CDR3: TGTGCCAGCTCCGCCAGAGGTTTCGGGGAGCTGTTTTTT. This codes for CASSARGFGELFF.

In its sample, this clone was seen a few times. The rearrangement links TRBV11-3 to TRBJ2-3; 14 positions agree with TRBD2. The junction had 4 bases not matched to a gene; V was cut back by 6 bases and J by 5 bases. CDR1 and CDR2 from the germline V gene are SGHNT and YENEEA. The CDR3 length is 15 residues. The CDR3 DNA follows: TGTGCCAGCAGTCGAGGACTAGCGGGGGGAGATACGCAGTATTTT. Translation: CASSRGLAGGDTQYF.

This clone was recorded a few times. CDR3 in DNA: TGTGCCAGCAGCCATACAGGGATTGGTCAGCCCCAGCATTTT. The encoded protein is CASSHTGIGQPQHF. The V call is TRBV14, the J call TRBJ1-5, with D tentatively TRBD1 (6 bases). Germline CDR1 SGHDN, CDR2 FVKESK. The CDR3 loop spans 14 amino acids. The germline V and J ends were trimmed by 3 bases and 6 bases, with 12 bases remaining between them.

In this sample, this clone turned up many times. The chain carries TRBV9 and TRBJ2-3; TRBD2 matches 11 bases. Trimming cost V 4 bases and J 2 bases; bases outside gene matches: 12. The germline gives CDR1 SGDLS, CDR2 YYNGEE. This CDR3 spans 18 amino acids. Here the CDR3 DNA reads TGTGCCAGCAGCTCCTACCTGGCTAGCGGGGGGCCCACAGATACGCAGTATTTT. Translated: CASSSYLASGGPTDTQYF.